These 29 T cell receptor beta chains share one sample of origin, sequenced in a study of cytomegalovirus exposure and HLA in healthy donors. The PCR used 60 Vbeta and 13 Jbeta primers. The table came from immunoSEQ multiplex PCR; TCRdb's copy has only in-frame clones and leaves some out. The data show 200,000 or so clones, with roughly 77% seen just once and 0.39% held by the top ten. Source material: PBMCs. The receptors here all came from a male donor in good health and CMV-seropositive.

With regard to this clone: Germline and junction disagree at one end, which may indicate a read error. The gene calls are TRBV10-3 and TRBJ2-7; a weak D match, TRBD1 (6 bases). The germline V gene encodes CDR1 ENHRY and CDR2 SYGVKD. CDR3 size: 13 residues. CDR3 sequence (DNA): TGTGCCATCAAACTGACAGGCTCCAACGAGCAGTACTTC. Amino acid sequence: CAIKLTGSNEQYF.

The V and J genes are TRBV6-4 and TRBJ1-2; no clear D gene. The CDR3 runs to 12 residues. The V gene's germline CDR1 is MRHNA and CDR2 SNTAGT. V was shortened by 6 bases and J by 3 bases, with 8 bases between the two germline ends. DNA of the CDR3: TGTGCCAGCAGCAACAATGACTATGGCTACACCTTC. This gives the protein CASSNNDYGYTF.

The chain links TRBV7-2 to TRBJ2-7; 8 bases line up with TRBD2. CDR1 and CDR2 (germline): SGHTA, FQGNSA. The V and J ends lost 1 base and 2 bases, in that order; junction bases with no gene match: 4. This CDR3 contains 15 residues. In DNA, the CDR3 is TGTGCCAGCAGCTTAGGTAGCGGGGACACCTACGAGCAGTACTTC. It is translated as CASSLGSGDTYEQYF.

The DNA of the CDR3 is TGTGCCAGTTCAGGTTTGAACACCGGGGAGCTGTTTTTT. This translates into CASSGLNTGELFF. The chain employs TRBV9 and TRBJ2-2, with unresolved D. The CDR3 spans 13 residues. Germline CDR1 SGDLS, CDR2 YYNGEE. V was pared by 8 bases and J by 1 base, with 9 bases between.

This chain joins TRBV5-4 and TRBJ1-1; perhaps TRBD1 as D (5 bases). The CDR3 is 15 residues long. V was pared by 0 bases and J by 2 bases, with 11 bases between. Germline V gene lookup returns CDR1 SGHNT and CDR2 YYREEE (reference sequence). This CDR3 reads CASSLAAGLNTEAFF. CDR3 coding DNA: TGTGCCAGCAGCTTGGCCGCGGGGCTCAACACTGAAGCTTTCTTT.

The sample holds one count of this clone. V usage is TRBV7-9 and J usage is TRBJ2-5; 11 bases are shared with TRBD2. CDR3 length equals 16 residues. Trimming at V came to 3 bases and at J to 0 bases, leaving 3 bases not matched to a gene. The germline V gene encodes CDR1 SEHNR and CDR2 FQNEAQ (reference sequence). The DNA of the CDR3 is TGTGCCAGCAGCTTCCTAGCGGGGGGCTACCAAGAGACCCAGTACTTC. As protein: CASSFLAGGYQETQYF.

The rearrangement links TRBV11-2 to TRBJ2-5; D may be TRBD2 (6 bases). V was clipped by 4 bases and J by 1 base, with 16 bases between them. The CDR3 is 16 residues long. From germline, CDR1 is SGHAT and CDR2 FQNNGV. The CDR3 nucleotides are TGTGCCAGCAGCTGGGGCGGGGACGCCTTCCAAGAGACCCAGTACTTC. Translating gives CASSWGGDAFQETQYF.

The rearrangement uses TRBV19 and TRBJ1-2, with 8 nucleotides matching TRBD1. J lost 6 bases, V lost 6 bases, and 6 bases had no gene match. The CDR3 has 13 amino acids. Germline V gene sequence: CDR1 LNHDA, CDR2 SQIVND (reference sequence). The CDR3 region is CASRPGGRNGYTF. DNA for the CDR3: TGTGCCAGTAGACCAGGGGGCAGGAATGGCTACACCTTC.

The rearrangement uses TRBV19 and TRBJ1-6; TRBD1 matches 7 bases. The CDR3 length is 13 residues. V trimming: 6 bases; J trimming: 8 bases; junction bases outside the gene matches: 4. The germline V gene has CDR1 LNHDA and CDR2 SQIVND (reference sequence). The CDR3 sequence is CASRSGGYSPLHF. DNA for the CDR3: TGTGCCAGTAGGTCAGGGGGTTATTCACCCCTCCACTTT. Using reference TRBV19 and TRBJ1-6 for the parts outside the CDR3, the full variable domain is DGGITQSPKYLFRKEGQNVTLSCEQNLNHDAMYWYRQDPGQGLRLIYYSQIVNDFQKGDIAEGYSVSREKKESFPLTVTSAQKNPTAFYLCASRSGGYSPLHFGNGTRLTVT.

This chain joins TRBV13 and TRBJ1-3; possibly TRBD1 for D (5 bases). The CDR3 spans 16 residues. Germline CDR1 PRHDT, CDR2 FYEKMQ (reference sequence). V was trimmed by 5 bases and J by 4 bases, leaving 18 bases between them. CDR3 loop: CASSPPDSPGGNTIYF. The CDR3 DNA follows: TGTGCCAGCAGCCCCCCCGATTCCCCAGGGGGAAACACCATATATTTT.

This clone has just a few counts. V gene TRBV27 combines with J gene TRBJ2-5, with 8 bases aligning to TRBD2. The J call could be wrong; TRBJ2-7 is a better fit for the DNA end. Germline CDR1 is MNHEY and CDR2 is SMNVEV (reference sequence). The CDR3 is 14 amino acids. The CDR3 here is CASSLQRELHEQYF. CDR3 coding DNA: TGTGCCAGCAGTCTGCAGCGGGAGCTTCACGAGCAGTACTTC.

The chain couples TRBV7-3 to TRBJ2-2; TRBD2 matches 10 bases. Trimming at V came to 1 base and at J to 5 bases, leaving 10 bases not matched to a gene. Germline loops: CDR1 SGHTA, CDR2 FQGTGA. This CDR3 contains 18 residues. DNA for the CDR3: TGTGCCAGCAGCTTAAGAGGCCTAGCGGGGGACTCTACCGGGGAGCTGTTTTTT. It encodes CASSLRGLAGDSTGELFF.

J is TRBJ1-5 and V is TRBV11-2; weak D call: TRBD1 (5 bases). Trimming took 5 bases from V and 1 from J, leaving 9 bases between them. The germline CDR1 and CDR2 sequences are SGHAT and FQNNGV. The CDR3 covers 14 residues. CDR3 protein: CASSPGMSNQPQHF. DNA of the CDR3: TGTGCCAGCAGCCCAGGGATGAGCAATCAGCCCCAGCATTTT.

This clone was observed once. The chain recombines TRBV6-1 with TRBJ2-1; TRBD2 matches 8 bases. The V segment lost 4 bases and the J segment 2 bases; nucleotides outside the gene matches: 4. Germline lookup yields CDR1 MNHNS and CDR2 SASEGT. The CDR3 is 15 amino acids. CDR3 bases: TGTGCCAGCAGTGTTCGGGAGGGAGCCTACAATGAGCAGTTCTTC. It yields the protein CASSVREGAYNEQFF.

V is TRBV11-2 and J is TRBJ2-1, with 10 bases lining up with TRBD2. Germline V gene lookup returns CDR1 SGHAT and CDR2 FQNNGV. The CDR3 sequence is 15 residues long. V trimming: 5 bases; J trimming: 4 bases; junction bases outside the gene matches: 5. CDR3 loop: CASSRGTSVYNEQFF. CDR3 DNA: TGTGCCAGCAGCCGCGGGACTAGCGTATACAATGAGCAGTTCTTC. Full variable domain (outside the CDR3, taken from reference TRBV11-2 and TRBJ2-1): EAGVAQSPRYKIIEKRQSVAFWCNPISGHATLYWYQQILGQGPKLLIQFQNNGVVDDSQLPKDRFSAERLKGVDSTLKIQPAKLEDSAVYLCASSRGTSVYNEQFFGPGTRLTVL.

The chain combines TRBV5-1 with TRBJ2-1; the D gene is possibly TRBD2 (5 bases). Germline V CDR1 and CDR2: SGHRS, YFSETQ. V lost 0 bases, J lost 3 bases, and 16 bases lay in between. CDR3 length: 17 amino acids. CDR3 sequence reads: CASSLVSRPRGYNEQFF. The DNA for the CDR3 is TGCGCCAGCAGCTTGGTCTCTCGGCCCCGGGGCTACAATGAGCAGTTCTTC.

V usage is TRBV6-5 and J usage is TRBJ2-7; no reliable D call. The length of the CDR3 is 12 residues. Germline V gene lookup returns CDR1 MNHEY and CDR2 SVGAGI. Deletions cut 7 bases from V and 6 bases from J, with 13 bases between. CDR3 sequence reads: CASTGIRREQYF. CDR3 DNA: TGTGCCAGCACGGGTATTCGCCGCGAGCAGTACTTC.

This sequence joins TRBV6-5 and TRBJ1-6; the match to TRBD1 covers 8 bases. Germline V lookup: CDR1 MNHEY, CDR2 SVGAGI. There are 15 residues in the CDR3. V gave up 5 bases and J gave up 11 bases; unmatched junction bases: 11. In nucleotides, the CDR3 is TGTGCCAGCAGTAGCGGGACAGGCGGCTCGGCACCCCTCCACTTT. It encodes CASSSGTGGSAPLHF.

V usage is TRBV11-2 and J usage is TRBJ1-1, with D maybe TRBD1 (6 bases). The CDR3 is made up of 11 amino acids. The V gene's germline CDR1 is SGHAT and CDR2 FQNNGV. Between the trimmed V and J ends, which lost 7 bases and 11 bases, there was a span of 14 bases. CDR3 region: CASNPRGSAFF. CDR3 bases: TGTGCCAGCAACCCCAGGGGTAGTGCTTTCTTT.

CDR3: CASSQLSGSPYEQYF. CDR3 bases: TGTGCCAGCAGTCAACTCAGCGGGTCCCCCTACGAGCAGTACTTC. V gene TRBV27 combines with J gene TRBJ2-7, with a weak D call TRBD2 (6 bases). Germline-derived CDR1 and CDR2 are MNHEY and SMNVEV (reference sequence). V shed 5 bases and J shed 2 bases, with 16 bases lying between them. The CDR3 consists of 15 residues.

This clone has only a few counts. The CDR3 DNA is TGTGCCAGTCTTAGTGAGCAGTTCTTC. Translated, it gives CASLSEQFF. V gene TRBV28 combines with J gene TRBJ2-1; D is ambiguous. The CDR3 is made up of 9 amino acids. Germline lookup yields CDR1 MDHEN and CDR2 SYDVKM. V dropped 9 bases and J dropped 9 bases, with 6 bases sitting between them.

This clone was seen a few times. The J gene is TRBJ1-5, the V gene TRBV21-1; TRBD1 is the table's D call, not checked against the DNA. TRBV21-1 is shown as a pseudogene. The CDR3 totals 14 residues. The CDR3 loop reads CASKIDPGPQPQHF. CDR3 nucleotide sequence: TGTGCCAGCAAGATAGACCCAGGGCCCCAGCCCCAGCATTTT.

The chain employs TRBV7-9 and TRBJ2-1, with 10 positions matching TRBD2. The ends lost 5 bases at V and 4 bases at J; junction bases unmatched: 8. The CDR3 consists of 16 residues. Germline V gene lookup returns CDR1 SEHNR and CDR2 FQNEAQ (reference sequence). CDR3: CASSPRTSGKYNEQFF. The CDR3 DNA follows: TGTGCCAGCAGCCCCCGGACTAGCGGAAAATACAATGAGCAGTTCTTC.

With respect to this clone: A junction boundary mismatches the germline segment, possibly from a read error. The chain carries TRBV7-9 and TRBJ2-2, with 7 bases aligning to TRBD1. The CDR3 runs to 17 residues. Germline V gives CDR1 SEHNR, CDR2 FQNEAQ (reference sequence). CDR3 amino acids: CSSSFQDRVKGTGELFF. For the CDR3, the DNA is TGTTCCAGCAGCTTCCAAGACAGGGTTAAAGGAACCGGGGAGCTGTTTTTT.

V usage is TRBV18 and J usage is TRBJ2-3; 9 nucleotides agree with TRBD1. Germline values: CDR1 KGHSH, CDR2 LQKENI. J lost 6 bases, V lost 3 bases, and 7 bases had no gene match. This CDR3 region has 15 residues. CDR3 residues: CASSPGQGGGDTQYF. The CDR3 DNA is TGTGCCAGCTCACCGGGACAGGGAGGGGGCGATACGCAGTATTTT.

The rearrangement links TRBV15 to TRBJ1-3; D gene ambiguous. CDR1 is LNHNV, CDR2 YYDKDF, per germline (reference sequence). The CDR3 contains 15 residues. With 1 base removed from V and 0 bases from J, the gap between germline ends came to 7 bases. This chain's CDR3 is CATSRGESSGNTIYF. In DNA form, the CDR3 reads TGTGCCACCAGCAGAGGGGAGAGCTCTGGAAACACCATATATTTT.

The chain uses TRBV7-2 and TRBJ2-7; 7 bases are a match to TRBD2. V lost 1 base and J lost 0; bases outside the gene matches: 3. The CDR3 has 15 amino acids. Germline V lookup: CDR1 SGHTA, CDR2 FQGNSA. CDR3 nucleotides: TGTGCCAGCAGCTTAGGGGGAGGGAACTCCTACGAGCAGTACTTC. It translates to CASSLGGGNSYEQYF.

This clone has only one observation. This chain uses TRBV28 with TRBJ1-2; possibly TRBD1 for D (6 bases). The V and J ends lost 6 bases and 6 bases respectively, with 17 bases between them. The CDR3 length is 14 residues. Germline loops: CDR1 MDHEN, CDR2 SYDVKM. The CDR3 region has the DNA TGTGCCAGCAGCCTGGGGGGGCTAGGTCATGGCTACACCTTC. It yields the protein CASSLGGLGHGYTF.

This chain links TRBV11-2 with TRBJ1-2; D is perhaps TRBD1 (6 bases). CDR1 and CDR2 from the germline V gene are SGHAT and FQNNGV. V gave up 5 bases and J gave up 3 bases, with 22 bases separating them. The CDR3 spans 17 residues. CDR3 sequence: CASSLAGQGLSDYGYTF. Here the CDR3 DNA reads TGTGCCAGCAGCCTCGCCGGGCAGGGGCTTTCGGACTATGGCTACACCTTC. Full variable domain (outside the CDR3, taken from reference TRBV11-2 and TRBJ1-2): EAGVAQSPRYKIIEKRQSVAFWCNPISGHATLYWYQQILGQGPKLLIQFQNNGVVDDSQLPKDRFSAERLKGVDSTLKIQPAKLEDSAVYLCASSLAGQGLSDYGYTFGSGTRLTVV.